These 22 T cell receptor beta chains share one sample of origin, sequenced in a study of shared clonotypes between healthy human individuals. Repertoires were generated with immunoSEQ multiplex PCR, while TCRdb's copy carries only in-frame clones and drops some. The data show hundreds of thousands of clones, 90% to 97% seen once. CD45RO-negative CD8 cells positively selected for CCR7 made up the naive population, which excluded terminally differentiated effector memory CD45RA+ cells. The sequenced sample consisted of naive CD8+ T cells sorted from blood. The receptors stem from a woman aged 25 to 39 in good health.

The chain has TRBV7-6 and TRBJ1-1; weak D call: TRBD1 (6 bases). V lost 3 bases, J lost 5 bases, and 19 bases lay in between. The germline gives CDR1 SGHVS, CDR2 FNYEAQ. This CDR3 has 16 residues. In DNA, the CDR3 is TGTGCCAGCAGCTTCGGTAAGGTCGGGGGCGGGACTGAAGCTTTCTTT. Amino acids: CASSFGKVGGGTEAFF.

The genes are TRBV27 and TRBJ2-7; D gene unclear. Deletions cut 5 bases from V and 2 bases from J, with 10 bases between. The germline gives CDR1 MNHEY, CDR2 SMNVEV (reference sequence). The CDR3 spans 13 residues. CDR3: CASSTDGPYEQYF. CDR3 coding DNA: TGTGCCAGCAGTACGGACGGCCCCTACGAGCAGTACTTC.

The chain carries TRBV6-5 and TRBJ2-5; 9 nucleotides line up with TRBD2. The J call may be wrong; the DNA end is better matched by TRBJ2-7. The CDR3 loop spans 15 amino acids. Germline V gene data show CDR1 as MNHEY and CDR2 as SVGAGI. The chain's CDR3 is CASSSRTSASYEQYF. The CDR3 coding sequence is TGTGCCAGCAGTTCCCGGACTAGCGCCAGCTACGAGCAGTACTTC.

The chain is built from TRBV7-9 and TRBJ2-5, with D possibly being TRBD1 (5 bases). Trimming took off 2 bases at V and 7 bases at J, with 20 bases between the two ends. The germline V gene has CDR1 SEHNR and CDR2 FQNEAQ (reference sequence). The CDR3 totals 16 residues. The CDR3 here is CASSLQAEGHRGTQYF. CDR3 DNA sequence: TGTGCCAGCAGCTTACAGGCTGAAGGACACCGTGGGACCCAGTACTTC.

The rearrangement joins TRBV19 to TRBJ2-7; 9 nucleotides match TRBD2. This CDR3 spans 14 amino acids. Germline V lookup: CDR1 LNHDA, CDR2 SQIVND (reference sequence). The J segment lost 3 bases and the V segment lost 6 bases, leaving 6 bases of the junction unmatched. In DNA, the CDR3 is TGTGCCAGTAGCCCCGCTAGCGGGAACTACGAGCAGTACTTC. The encoded protein is CASSPASGNYEQYF.

The chain links TRBV28 to TRBJ2-3, with D possibly matching TRBD1 (5 bases). Between the trimmed V and J ends, which lost 3 bases and 2 bases, there was a span of 15 bases. Germline V gene lookup returns CDR1 MDHEN and CDR2 SYDVKM. CDR3 size: 16 residues. CDR3 DNA sequence: TGTGCCAGCAGTTTCCAAGGGGCACTAAACACAGATACGCAGTATTTT. It translates to CASSFQGALNTDTQYF.

The chain uses TRBV7-2 and TRBJ2-1, with 11 bases identical to TRBD2. J was trimmed by 7 bases and V by 5 bases; bases with no gene match: 4. The CDR3 runs to 14 residues. Per germline, CDR1 SGHTA and CDR2 FQGNSA. CDR3 sequence: CASSPLAGVNEQFF. As DNA, the CDR3 is TGTGCCAGCAGCCCACTAGCGGGAGTTAATGAGCAGTTCTTC.

The chain combines TRBV25-1 with TRBJ2-7; D is uncertain. The germline V and J ends were trimmed by 6 bases and 0 bases, with 18 bases remaining between them. The V gene's germline CDR1 is MGHDK and CDR2 SYGVNS. The CDR3 extends over 16 amino acids. The CDR3 region has the DNA TGTGCCAGCAGCCCTTATGACATTGGCGGCTCCTACGAGCAGTACTTC. Amino acids: CASSPYDIGGSYEQYF.

This clone was observed once. The rearrangement uses TRBV28 and TRBJ2-5; tentatively, D is TRBD1 (6 bases). CDR1 and CDR2 (germline): MDHEN, SYDVKM. V lost 6 bases, J lost 5 bases, and 19 bases lay in between. The CDR3 has 15 residues. CDR3 in amino acids: CASSLRGIFLETQYF. Here the CDR3 DNA reads TGTGCCAGCAGCCTGAGGGGGATCTTTCTGGAGACCCAGTACTTC.

The chain combines TRBV27 with TRBJ2-1; perhaps TRBD1 as D (5 bases). Trimming shortened V by 5 bases and J by 5 bases, and 10 bases separated the two germline ends. The germline gives CDR1 MNHEY, CDR2 SMNVEV (reference sequence). The CDR3 has 13 amino acids. The CDR3 bases are TGTGCCAGCAGTCCCAGGGCCAACAATGAGCAGTTCTTC. It specifies CASSPRANNEQFF.

This chain uses TRBV27 with TRBJ2-3; D possibly corresponds to TRBD2 (6 bases). This CDR3 has 16 residues. Germline loops: CDR1 MNHEY, CDR2 SMNVEV (reference sequence). V was shortened by 6 bases and J by 2 bases, with 18 bases between the two germline ends. In DNA, the CDR3 is TGTGCCAGCAGCACCTTTGGCGGGGACCACACAGATACGCAGTATTTT. Translation: CASSTFGGDHTDTQYF.

The CDR3 sequence: CATSQGKENTEAFF. CDR3 coding DNA: TGTGCCACCAGCCAGGGCAAGGAGAACACTGAAGCTTTCTTT. This sequence joins TRBV15 and TRBJ1-1; TRBD1 is a possible D gene (5 bases). Looked up from germline, CDR1 is LNHNV and CDR2 is YYDKDF (reference sequence). The CDR3 totals 14 residues. V was pared by 5 bases and J by 1 base, with 11 bases between.

The chain uses TRBV4-2 and TRBJ2-7; the match to TRBD2 covers 12 bases. Germline V CDR1 and CDR2: LGHNA, YNFKEQ. V shed 3 bases, J shed 5 bases, and the junction held 5 bases outside the gene matches. The CDR3 totals 15 residues. The CDR3 reads CASSHLAGGPHEQYF. The CDR3 DNA follows: TGTGCCAGCAGCCATCTAGCGGGAGGGCCCCACGAGCAGTACTTC.

This clone is a singleton in its sample. The chain joins TRBV28 to TRBJ2-1; tentative D call: TRBD2 (6 bases). V was trimmed by 4 bases and J by 5 bases, leaving 12 bases between them. Germline CDR1 reads MDHEN; CDR2 reads SYDVKM. The CDR3 is 14 amino acids. The CDR3 is CASSSPLADNEQFF. CDR3 sequence (DNA): TGTGCCAGCAGTTCTCCACTAGCAGACAATGAGCAGTTCTTC.

The V gene is TRBV2, the J gene TRBJ2-7; 9 bases match TRBD2. The germline gives CDR1 SNHLY, CDR2 FYNNEI. There are 14 residues in the CDR3. J gave up 3 bases and V 7 bases, and 7 bases lay outside the gene matches. CDR3 region: CASIMASGIYEQYF. The DNA of the CDR3 is TGTGCCAGCATAATGGCTAGCGGGATCTACGAGCAGTACTTC.

This clone showed up just once. The J gene is TRBJ2-5, the V gene TRBV28; 7 nucleotides align to TRBD2. This CDR3 contains 16 residues. J gave up 1 base and V 2 bases, and 7 bases lay outside the gene matches. Germline values: CDR1 MDHEN, CDR2 SYDVKM. The CDR3 spells CASSLLSGDLQETQYF. The CDR3 region has the DNA TGTGCCAGCAGTTTACTAAGCGGGGATCTCCAAGAGACCCAGTACTTC.

This chain joins TRBV27 and TRBJ2-1; 11 bases are a match to TRBD2. V was pared by 8 bases and J by 4 bases, with 16 bases of the junction left unmatched. Germline assignment: CDR1 MNHEY and CDR2 SMNVEV (reference sequence). The CDR3 is 18 amino acids. CDR3 sequence (DNA): TGTGCCAGCGGGAGAGGACTAGCGGGCCCTTCGAGGTACAATGAGCAGTTCTTC. Translated: CASGRGLAGPSRYNEQFF.

The chain joins TRBV27 to TRBJ2-1, with 9 bases that match TRBD2. This CDR3 is 14 amino acids long. Trimming took 3 bases from V and 5 from J; bases not matched to a gene: 2. The germline CDR1 and CDR2 sequences are MNHEY and SMNVEV (reference sequence). The CDR3 region has the DNA TGTGCCAGCAGTTTTCGACTAGCGGACAATGAGCAGTTCTTC. Protein: CASSFRLADNEQFF.

V is TRBV5-1 and J is TRBJ2-1, with D perhaps TRBD2 (5 bases). CDR3 length: 12 amino acids. Germline V gene data show CDR1 as SGHRS and CDR2 as YFSETQ. V was clipped by 9 bases and J by 5 bases, with 12 bases between them. In nucleotides, the CDR3 is TGCGCCACCCCTGGGGAGAACAATGAGCAGTTCTTC. This gives the protein CATPGENNEQFF.

J is TRBJ2-2 and V is TRBV27; D remains unclear. There are 16 residues in the CDR3. Germline values: CDR1 MNHEY, CDR2 SMNVEV (reference sequence). V gave up 2 bases and J gave up 4 bases, with 14 bases separating them. The CDR3 loop is CASSLTGFPRTGELFF. The CDR3 DNA follows: TGTGCCAGCAGTTTAACCGGTTTCCCGCGCACCGGGGAGCTGTTTTTT.

The V gene is TRBV6-1, the J gene TRBJ2-7, with 8 bases identical to TRBD1. The germline CDR1 and CDR2 sequences are MNHNS and SASEGT. V trimming: 8 bases; J trimming: 5 bases; junction bases outside the gene matches: 5. This CDR3 contains 12 residues. The CDR3 region has the DNA TGTGCCAGCGTTAGGGGACAGGACGAGCAGTACTTC. As protein: CASVRGQDEQYF.

The chain couples TRBV5-1 to TRBJ2-1; 13 bases line up with TRBD2. V was pared by 1 base and J by 3 bases, with 4 bases of the junction left unmatched. Germline V gene sequence: CDR1 SGHRS, CDR2 YFSETQ. The CDR3 consists of 17 residues. CDR3 residues: CASSLRLAGGNYNEQFF. CDR3 coding DNA: TGCGCCAGCAGCTTGAGACTAGCGGGAGGCAACTACAATGAGCAGTTCTTC.